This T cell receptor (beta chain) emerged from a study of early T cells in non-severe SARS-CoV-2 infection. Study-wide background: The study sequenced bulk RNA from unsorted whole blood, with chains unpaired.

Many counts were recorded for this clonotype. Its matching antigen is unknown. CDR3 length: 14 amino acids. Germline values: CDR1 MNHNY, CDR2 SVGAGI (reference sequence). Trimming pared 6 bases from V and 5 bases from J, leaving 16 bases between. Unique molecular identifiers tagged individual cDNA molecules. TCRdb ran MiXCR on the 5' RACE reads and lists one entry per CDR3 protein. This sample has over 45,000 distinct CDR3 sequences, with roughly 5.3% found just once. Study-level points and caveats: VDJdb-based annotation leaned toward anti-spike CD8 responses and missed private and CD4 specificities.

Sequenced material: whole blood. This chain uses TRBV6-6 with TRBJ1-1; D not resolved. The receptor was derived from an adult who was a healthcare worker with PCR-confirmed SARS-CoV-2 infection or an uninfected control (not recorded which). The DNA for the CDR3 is TGTGCCAGCAGGGGTGGTGGCCGACTTACTGAAGCTTTCTTT. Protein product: CASRGGGRLTEAFF.